Each of the 29 T cell receptor beta chains below was sequenced from the same sample in a study of T cells in women clearing cervical HPV infection. Produced via immunoSEQ multiplex PCR; TCRdb's table is partial and in-frame only. This table holds about 20,000 clones. The sample taken for sequencing was blood buffy coat. Receptors were obtained from a woman between 18 and 70 years old with a cervical HPV16 infection that either progressed to CIN3+ or cleared (not recorded which).

As to this clone: The DNA ends 3 residues before the CDR3 does, and the rest of the CDR3 is filled in from the germline J gene. V gene TRBV19 combines with J gene TRBJ2-6; the match to TRBD1 covers 9 bases. This CDR3 has 20 residues. The V gene end was trimmed by 3 bases and the J gene end by 1 base; junction bases not matched to a gene: 13. The V gene's germline CDR1 is LNHDA and CDR2 SQIVND (reference sequence). The sequenced part of the CDR3 DNA is TGTGCCAGTAGTATTGGGCTCGGGACAGGGTTAATTTCTGGGGCCAACGTC. Translated: CASSIGLGTGLISGANV. The CDR3 as a whole reads CASSIGLGTGLISGANVLTF.

Comments on this clone: The observed sequence ends 3 residues before the CDR3 terminus, with the missing tail filled in from the germline J gene. This chain connects TRBV5-1 to TRBJ1-1; tentative D call: TRBD1 (6 bases). The CDR3 has 13 residues. The germline V gene encodes CDR1 SGHRS and CDR2 YFSETQ. V shed 3 bases and J shed 4 bases, with 10 bases lying between them. Incomplete CDR3 DNA: TGCGCCAGCAGCTCTCTAGGGGGCACTGAA. This encodes CASSSLGGTE. The CDR3 as a whole reads CASSSLGGTEAFF.

The part of the CDR3 DNA that was read is TGCGCCAGCAGCCAAGATAAAGTGGGACAGGGACGGGATCAGCCC. It codes for CASSQDKVGQGRDQP. The whole CDR3 reads CASSQDKVGQGRDQPQHF. The chain couples TRBV4-1 to TRBJ1-5; 9 positions match TRBD1. Read data end 3 residues before the CDR3 end; the end is taken from the germline J gene. Unmatched junction bases numbered 11, after V lost 0 bases and J lost 5 bases. The CDR3 spans 18 residues. Germline lookup yields CDR1 MGHRA and CDR2 YSYEKL.

Regarding this clone: Compared with germline, one end of the junction differs, possibly owing to a read error. The observed sequence ends 3 residues before the CDR3 terminus, with the missing tail filled in from the germline J gene. The sample holds other DNA sequences that translate to the same CDR3. The rearrangement uses TRBV30 and TRBJ1-3; 10 positions agree with TRBD1. Germline V gene sequence: CDR1 GTSNPN, CDR2 SVGIG (reference sequence). The CDR3 runs 17 residues. CDR3 sequence: CAWGTGVLHGSGNTIYF. The CDR3 DNA, read in part, is TGTGCCTGGGGGACAGGGGTACTTCACGGCTCTGGAAACACG.

Of note for this clone: The read stops 3 residues short of the end of the CDR3; the missing end is completed from the germline J gene. The chain links TRBV2 to TRBJ1-1, with 8 bases identical to TRBD1. The CDR3 is 16 residues long. V shed 3 bases, J shed 3 bases, and the junction held 9 bases outside the gene matches. Germline V gives CDR1 SNHLY, CDR2 FYNNEI. CDR3 DNA (partial): TGTGCCAGCAGTGATTGGACAGGGTATCTGTACACTGAA. Amino acid sequence: CASSDWTGYLYTE. Given in full, the CDR3 is CASSDWTGYLYTEAFF.

A remark on this clone: Sequencing ends 3 residues short of the CDR3 end; the germline J gene provides the rest. This CDR3 is also generated by other DNA sequences in the sample. J is TRBJ1-3 and V is TRBV6-7, with D tentatively TRBD1 (5 bases). TRBV6-7 is recorded as an ORF, its role being uncertain. V was shortened by 6 bases and J by 3 bases, with 12 bases between the two germline ends. This CDR3 has 14 amino acids. CDR3 sequence reads: CASRFRVGGNTIYF. The CDR3 bases that were read are TGTGCCAGCAGGTTCAGGGTGGGTGGAAACACC.

A word on this clone: The read finishes 3 residues shy of the CDR3 end, and the germline J gene is used to complete it. This chain joins TRBV5-1 and TRBJ1-6; 7 nucleotides agree with TRBD1. Germline assignment: CDR1 SGHRS and CDR2 YFSETQ. After removal of 0 bases from V and 7 bases from J, the junction contained 4 bases not matched to a gene. This CDR3 has 15 residues. CDR3 DNA, as far as it was read: TGCGCCAGCAGCTTGGAGGGGGCCGGGAATTCACCC. This gives the protein CASSLEGAGNSP. The complete CDR3 sequence is CASSLEGAGNSPLHF.

A word on this clone: The CDR3 goes on 3 residues after the read ends, and that part is filled in from the germline J gene. This chain connects TRBV20-1 to TRBJ2-3; 7 bases are a match to TRBD1. The CDR3 is 14 residues long. Germline CDR1 and CDR2: DFQATT and SNEGSKA (reference sequence). The DNA read from the CDR3 is TGCAGTGCTAATCCGGGACAGCTACAAGAGACG. It specifies CSANPGQLQET. The CDR3, in full, reads CSANPGQLQETQYF.

Comments on this clone: The read is 3 residues too short to cover the CDR3 end, so that end is filled in from the germline J gene. This chain joins TRBV7-4 and TRBJ2-3, with TRBD1 matching 8 bases. This CDR3 comprises 14 residues. Germline V gene lookup returns CDR1 SGHVT and CDR2 SQSDAQ. The CDR3 bases that were read are TGTGCCAGCAGCTACTTGGACAGGGAGGAGACG. It is translated as CASSYLDREET. The whole CDR3 sequence is CASSYLDREETQYF.

Concerning this clone: With the read ending 3 residues before the CDR3 end, the germline J gene is used to fill in that end. The chain recombines TRBV7-9 with TRBJ2-7; D perhaps matches TRBD2 (6 bases). CDR3 length: 12 residues. Germline CDR1 is SEHNR and CDR2 is FQNEAQ (reference sequence). V was pared by 11 bases and J by 4 bases, with 15 bases between. The CDR3 reads CAGGIGGYEQYF. The sequenced part of the CDR3 DNA is TGTGCCGGCGGAATCGGGGGTTACGAG.

The CDR3 bases that were read are TGCGCCAGCAGCTCTTACAGGGAGCAGGGGAATGAAAAA. Encoded protein: CASSSYREQGNEK. The complete CDR3 sequence is CASSSYREQGNEKLFF. The chain recombines TRBV5-1 with TRBJ1-4; D is possibly TRBD1 (6 bases). The read ends 3 residues shy of where the CDR3 ends; the end is completed using the germline J gene. V lost 3 bases, J lost 5 bases, and 17 bases lay in between. The CDR3 loop spans 16 amino acids. CDR1 is SGHRS, CDR2 YFSETQ, per germline.

In regard to this clone: The CDR3 end is not reached by the read, which stops 3 residues before it; the germline J gene fills it in. The chain combines TRBV7-7 with TRBJ2-2, with TRBD1 matching 10 bases. CDR1 is SSHAT and CDR2 is FNYEAQ in the germline V gene (reference sequence). This CDR3 spans 14 amino acids. J was trimmed by 7 bases and V by 5 bases; bases with no gene match: 4. The CDR3 sequence is CASSGQGGNGELFF. The sequenced CDR3 bases are TGTGCCAGCAGCGGACAGGGGGGTAACGGGGAG. The full variable domain, rest sourced from reference TRBV7-7 and TRBJ2-2, is GAGVSQSPRYKVTKRGQDVTLRCDPISSHATLYWYQQALGQGPEFLTYFNYEAQPDKSGLPSDRFSAERPEGSISTLTIQRTEQRDSAMYRCASSGQGGNGELFFGEGSRLTVL.

To note about this clone: Read data end 3 residues before the CDR3 end; the end is taken from the germline J gene. This chain uses TRBV7-9 with TRBJ2-5; D is possibly TRBD2 (6 bases). Germline values: CDR1 SEHNR, CDR2 FQNEAQ (reference sequence). This CDR3 is built from 13 residues. The V gene lost 10 bases and the J gene lost 4 bases, with 16 bases spanning the gap. The CDR3 DNA, read in part, is TGTGCCACCCCGGCCGGCGGGGCAGAGACC. Translated, it gives CATPAGGAET. In full, the CDR3 reads CATPAGGAETQYF.

As to this clone: Read sequence stops 3 residues before the CDR3 end, and the germline J gene provides the missing end. This chain joins TRBV5-1 and TRBJ2-4, with 9 bases aligning to TRBD1. CDR1 and CDR2 (germline): SGHRS, YFSETQ. Unmatched junction bases numbered 0, after V lost 2 bases and J lost 0 bases. This CDR3 region has 15 residues. The sequenced part of the CDR3 DNA is TGCGCCAGCAGCTTACAGGGGGCAGCCAAAAACATT. Its translation is CASSLQGAAKNI. The entire CDR3 reads CASSLQGAAKNIQYF.

For this clone: The CDR3 is cut off 3 residues early in the read; its end comes from the germline J gene. The rearrangement links TRBV10-3 to TRBJ1-1; TRBD1 matches at 12 bases. The CDR3 spans 14 residues. Germline trimming cut 10 bases from V and 3 bases from J; bases unmatched to any gene: 6. CDR1 ENHRY and CDR2 SYGVKD come from the germline V gene. The CDR3 spells CASIRDRGHTEAFF. The DNA read from the CDR3 is TGTGCCAGTATCCGGGACAGGGGGCACACTGAA.

For this clone: The read terminates 3 residues ahead of where the CDR3 ends, so the germline J gene completes it. The rearrangement uses TRBV7-6 and TRBJ1-1; TRBD1 is a possible D gene (6 bases). The CDR3 length is 14 residues. Trimming left V 6 bases short and J 0 bases short, with 11 bases between. Germline CDR1 is SGHVS and CDR2 is FNYEAQ. The sequenced CDR3 bases are TGTGCCAGCAGTCGGGGGGACATGAACACTGAA. It encodes CASSRGDMNTE. The CDR3 as a whole reads CASSRGDMNTEAFF.

Of note for this clone: The CDR3 goes on 3 residues after the read ends, and that part is filled in from the germline J gene. The chain combines TRBV24-1 with TRBJ2-1, with D possibly matching TRBD1 (5 bases). The CDR3 totals 16 residues. Per the germline V gene, CDR1 is KGHDR and CDR2 is SFDVKD. Trimming cost V 1 base and J 3 bases, with 12 bases left between them. The CDR3 reads CATSDFQGGSYNEQFF. The covered CDR3 bases are TGTGCCACCAGTGATTTTCAGGGCGGAAGCTACAATGAG.

With respect to this clone: A junction boundary mismatches the germline segment, possibly from a read error. Sequencing ends 3 residues short of the CDR3 end; the germline J gene provides the rest. The chain is built from TRBV4-2 and TRBJ1-5, with D maybe TRBD1 (6 bases). Germline values: CDR1 LGHNA, CDR2 YNFKEQ. The CDR3 covers 16 residues. Incomplete CDR3 DNA: TGCGCCAGCAGCCAAGAGATAGTGTCAGGGGTTCAGCCC. Amino acid sequence: CASSQEIVSGVQP. The complete CDR3 protein is CASSQEIVSGVQPQHF.

On this clone itself: The read halts 3 residues ahead of the CDR3 end, with the missing end drawn from the germline J gene. The V and J genes are TRBV29-1 and TRBJ2-4; 10 bases match TRBD2. V shed 5 bases, J shed 8 bases, and the junction held 12 bases outside the gene matches. This CDR3 has 15 amino acids. Per germline, CDR1 SQVTM and CDR2 ANQGSEA. The CDR3 sequence: CSVYSLAGGRDIQYF. Incomplete CDR3 DNA: TGCAGCGTTTACTCGTTAGCGGGGGGCCGGGACATT.

To note about this clone: The CDR3 extends 3 residues past the end of the read, so its final part is completed from the germline J gene. V usage is TRBV7-9 and J usage is TRBJ2-3, with D possibly TRBD1 on 6 matching bases. V was cut by 6 bases and J by 1 base, with 8 bases left in between. This CDR3 contains 13 residues. Germline assignment: CDR1 SEHNR and CDR2 FQNEAQ (reference sequence). The part of the CDR3 DNA that was read is TGTGCCAGCAGTCGACAGGGCACAGATACG. This sequence encodes CASSRQGTDT. The entire CDR3 protein is CASSRQGTDTQYF.

As to this clone: The observed sequence ends 3 residues before the CDR3 terminus, with the missing tail filled in from the germline J gene. Other DNA sequences from this sample encode an identical CDR3 as well. The rearrangement uses TRBV19 and TRBJ2-2, with 7 bases fitting TRBD1. The junction had 5 bases not matched to a gene; V was cut back by 3 bases and J by 4 bases. Germline V gives CDR1 LNHDA, CDR2 SQIVND (reference sequence). The CDR3 contains 15 residues. The CDR3 loop reads CASSIRGGGTGELFF. The covered CDR3 bases are TGTGCCAGTAGTATTAGAGGGGGCGGCACCGGGGAG.

For this clone: The CDR3 extends 3 residues past the end of the read, so its final part is completed from the germline J gene. The rearrangement joins TRBV20-1 to TRBJ2-1; D call uncertain. The length of the CDR3 is 17 residues. The germline gives CDR1 DFQATT, CDR2 SNEGSKA (reference sequence). The ends were cut back, 0 bases at V and 2 bases at J, with 17 bases in the middle. The CDR3 spells CSARDPALAFAYNEQFF. The sequenced CDR3 bases are TGCAGTGCTAGAGATCCGGCGTTAGCATTTGCCTACAATGAG.

Details on this clone: The read is 3 residues too short to cover the CDR3 end, so that end is filled in from the germline J gene. This sequence joins TRBV20-1 and TRBJ2-3; TRBD2 matches 10 bases. V was clipped by 3 bases and J by 5 bases; unmatched bases: 8. This CDR3 comprises 15 residues. Germline V lookup: CDR1 DFQATT, CDR2 SNEGSKA (reference sequence). Partial CDR3 DNA: TGCAGTGCTAGTGTAAGACTAGCGGGTGTAGATACG. Its translation is CSASVRLAGVDT. The whole CDR3 sequence reads CSASVRLAGVDTQYF.

Worth noting for this clone: The CDR3 end falls 3 residues outside the read, so it is completed with the germline J gene. V and J are TRBV2 and TRBJ1-6, with 10 bases that match TRBD1. The length of the CDR3 is 13 residues. The V segment lost 11 bases and the J segment 11 bases; nucleotides outside the gene matches: 9. The germline CDR1 and CDR2 sequences are SNHLY and FYNNEI. CDR3 protein: CAGRTGGGTPLHF. The covered CDR3 bases are TGTGCCGGGAGGACAGGGGGAGGGACACCC. Filled out from reference TRBV2 and TRBJ1-6, the complete variable domain reads EPEVTQTPSHQVTQMGQEVILRCVPISNHLYFYWYRQILGQKVEFLVSFYNNEISEKSEIFDDQFSVERPDGSNFTLKIRSTKLEDSAMYFCAGRTGGGTPLHFGNGTRLTVT.

Of note for this clone: Coverage ceases 3 residues before the CDR3 finishes, and the germline J gene fills in the end. The rearrangement uses TRBV7-3 and TRBJ2-1; D may be TRBD2 (6 bases). This CDR3 region has 15 residues. The ends were cut back, 5 bases at V and 2 bases at J, with 13 bases in the middle. The germline gives CDR1 SGHTA, CDR2 FQGTGA. The CDR3 region is CASSRGVGAYNEQFF. The covered CDR3 bases are TGTGCCAGCAGCCGCGGGGTCGGGGCCTACAATGAG.

With respect to this clone: Coverage ceases 3 residues before the CDR3 finishes, and the germline J gene fills in the end. V is TRBV5-1 and J is TRBJ2-1; unclear D gene. Germline V gene sequence: CDR1 SGHRS, CDR2 YFSETQ. The CDR3 has 13 amino acids. Trimming shortened V by 5 bases and J by 8 bases, and 14 bases separated the two germline ends. The CDR3 spells CASRAVGRYEQFF. The CDR3 DNA, read in part, is TGCGCCAGCAGAGCCGTTGGGCGTTATGAG.

Concerning this clone itself: The CDR3 is cut off 3 residues early in the read; its end comes from the germline J gene. V and J are TRBV6-4 and TRBJ2-1; 12 nucleotides match TRBD2. V was pared by 6 bases and J by 7 bases, with 4 bases of the junction left unmatched. Per germline, CDR1 MRHNA and CDR2 SNTAGT. The CDR3 loop spans 14 amino acids. Incomplete CDR3 DNA: TGTGCCAGCAGCCTAGCGGGGGGGCAGAATGAG. Residues: CASSLAGGQNE. The full CDR3 is CASSLAGGQNEQFF.

Details on this clone: The CDR3 goes on 3 residues after the read ends, and that part is filled in from the germline J gene. The chain couples TRBV30 to TRBJ1-1; TRBD1 matches 8 bases. Germline-derived CDR1 and CDR2 are GTSNPN and SVGIG (reference sequence). The CDR3 spans 12 residues. CDR3 sequence: CASDQDRAEAFF. Incomplete CDR3 DNA: TGTGCCTCCGACCAGGACAGGGCAGAA.

Points on this clone: The read ends 3 residues before the CDR3 terminus; that terminus is restored from the germline J gene. The V gene is TRBV9, the J gene TRBJ2-3, with 7 positions matching TRBD2. The CDR3 totals 17 residues. The germline V gene has CDR1 SGDLS and CDR2 YYNGEE. V shed 0 bases and J 0 bases; nucleotides not matched to a gene: 7. CDR3 DNA, as far as it was read: TGTGCCAGCAGCGTAGGGGGAGGGGACTCTAGCACAGATACG. Amino acids: CASSVGGGDSSTDT. From start to end, the CDR3 is CASSVGGGDSSTDTQYF.